The entry below describes one T cell receptor beta chain. The antigen is unknown. The data originate from a study of T cells in tuberculosis. The method was immunoSEQ multiplex PCR; TCRdb's version includes in-frame clones alone and lacks a portion of them. The data show under 25,000 clones, with around 97% seen just once and roughly 6.2% held by the top ten. Whole-study findings and limits: Active tuberculosis alpha repertoires lay closer to GMM-specific TCRs than controls'.

Sample: PBMCs. This sequence was found in a donor aged 10-30 years with latent tuberculosis or without tuberculosis infection.

The CDR3 DNA follows: TGTGCCAGAAGCTTGCTAAGACAGGGCGGATCGAACACTGAAGCTTTCTTT. Its protein product is CARSLLRQGGSNTEAFF. The rearrangement joins TRBV7-5 to TRBJ1-1; the D call in the table, TRBD1, was not verified against the DNA. TRBV7-5 is classified as a pseudogene. This CDR3 is built from 17 residues.